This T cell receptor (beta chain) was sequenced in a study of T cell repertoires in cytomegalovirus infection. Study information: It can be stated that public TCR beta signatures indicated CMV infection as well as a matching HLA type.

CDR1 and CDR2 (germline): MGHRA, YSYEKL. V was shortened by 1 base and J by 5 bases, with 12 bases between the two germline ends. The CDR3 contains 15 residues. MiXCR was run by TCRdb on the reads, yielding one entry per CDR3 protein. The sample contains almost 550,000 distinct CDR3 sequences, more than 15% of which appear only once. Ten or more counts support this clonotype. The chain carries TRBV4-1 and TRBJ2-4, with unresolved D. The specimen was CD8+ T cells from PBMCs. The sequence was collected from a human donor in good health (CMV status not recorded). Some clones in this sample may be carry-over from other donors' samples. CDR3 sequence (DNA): TGCGCCAGCAGCCAAGTGTTCCACGGACAAAACATTCAGTACTTC. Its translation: CASSQVFHGQNIQYF.